This TCR beta chain was documented in a study of T cells in Graves' hyperthyroidism and ophthalmopathy. Remarks on this clonotype: As yet, its antigen is unknown.

The study, taken as a whole, reports: Most clonotypes expanded in thyroid above 0.001 were likewise present in blood. Separating ophthalmopathy from stable hyperthyroidism was achieved by a 13 V-J model.

In germline, CDR1 is MDHEN, CDR2 SYDVKM. V shed 9 bases and J shed 6 bases, with 15 bases lying between them. This CDR3 is 12 amino acids long. What was amplified from RNA transcripts were TCR beta CDR3 regions. HTBI primers were employed in a first-round RT-PCR of the TCR CDR3. TCRdb redid the calling of the multiplex PCR reads with MiXCR, one entry per CDR3 protein. The profile covers approximately 370,000 distinct CDR3 sequences, with more than 13% appearing a single time and about 30% taken by the ten largest. Pregnant or lactating patients were excluded, as were those with uncontrolled infection or other autoimmune disease.

The sample taken for sequencing was blood. This sequence was found in a woman in her thirties with Graves' hyperthyroidism. This rearrangement joins TRBV28 to TRBJ2-7; tentative D call: TRBD2 (6 bases). CDR3: CASSNRGTEQYF. DNA of the CDR3: TGTGCCAGTAGTAATCGGGGGACCGAGCAGTACTTC.